The 2 T cell receptor beta chains below come from one sample, sequenced in a study of cytomegalovirus exposure and HLA in healthy donors. The PCR used 60 Vbeta and 13 Jbeta primers. Profiling relied on immunoSEQ multiplex PCR, and the TCRdb table lists in-frame clones only, not all of them. The data contain approximately 82,000 clones, around 78% of them singletons. The sample taken for sequencing was PBMCs. The receptors were gathered from a man aged 40-50 years in good health and CMV-seronegative.

V is TRBV5-5 and J is TRBJ2-5, with 7 nucleotides matching TRBD2. The CDR3 is 13 residues long. Germline CDR1 reads SGHKS; CDR2 reads YYEKEE (reference sequence). The junction had 6 bases not matched to a gene; V was cut back by 1 base and J by 9 bases. The CDR3 loop reads CASSLLDGRSQYF. The CDR3 DNA follows: TGTGCCAGCAGCTTGTTAGACGGGAGGTCCCAGTACTTC.

This rearrangement joins TRBV29-1 to TRBJ2-2, with D possibly TRBD1 on 6 matching bases. Deletions cut 0 bases from V and 2 bases from J, with 10 bases between. The germline V gene has CDR1 SQVTM and CDR2 ANQGSEA. CDR3 length: 15 residues. The DNA of the CDR3 is TGCAGCGTTGAAGAGGCAGGGGTTAACACCGGGGAGCTGTTTTTT. It yields the protein CSVEEAGVNTGELFF.